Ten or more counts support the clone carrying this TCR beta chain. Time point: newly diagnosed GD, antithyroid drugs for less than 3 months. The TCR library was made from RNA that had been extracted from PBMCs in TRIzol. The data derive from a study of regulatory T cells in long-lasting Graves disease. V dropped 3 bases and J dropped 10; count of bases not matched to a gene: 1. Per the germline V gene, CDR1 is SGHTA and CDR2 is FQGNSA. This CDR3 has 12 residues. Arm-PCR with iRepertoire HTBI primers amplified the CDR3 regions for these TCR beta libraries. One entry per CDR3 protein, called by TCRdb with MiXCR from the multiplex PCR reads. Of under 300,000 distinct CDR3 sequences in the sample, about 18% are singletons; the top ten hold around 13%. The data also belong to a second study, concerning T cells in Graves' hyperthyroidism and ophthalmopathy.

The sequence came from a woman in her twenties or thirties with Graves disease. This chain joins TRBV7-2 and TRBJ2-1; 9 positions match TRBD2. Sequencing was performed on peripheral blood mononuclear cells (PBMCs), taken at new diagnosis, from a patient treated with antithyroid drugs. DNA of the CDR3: TGTGCCAGCAGCTTCCTAGCGGGGGAGCAGTTCTTC. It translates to CASSFLAGEQFF.